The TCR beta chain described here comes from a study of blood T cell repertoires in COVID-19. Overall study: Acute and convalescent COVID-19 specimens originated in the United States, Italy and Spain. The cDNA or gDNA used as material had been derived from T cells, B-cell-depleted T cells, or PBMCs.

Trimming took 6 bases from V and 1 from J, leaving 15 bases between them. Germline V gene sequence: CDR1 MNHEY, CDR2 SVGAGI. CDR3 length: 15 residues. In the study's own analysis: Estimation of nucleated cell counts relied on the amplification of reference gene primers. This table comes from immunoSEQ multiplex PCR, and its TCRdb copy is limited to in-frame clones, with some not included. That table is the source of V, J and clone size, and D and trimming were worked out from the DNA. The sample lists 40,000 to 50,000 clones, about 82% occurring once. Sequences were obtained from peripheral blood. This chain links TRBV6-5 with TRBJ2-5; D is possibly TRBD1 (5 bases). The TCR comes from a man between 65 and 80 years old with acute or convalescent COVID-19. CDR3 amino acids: CASRGLRIPQETQYF. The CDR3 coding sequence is TGTGCCAGCAGGGGGCTCAGGATCCCCCAAGAGACCCAGTACTTC.